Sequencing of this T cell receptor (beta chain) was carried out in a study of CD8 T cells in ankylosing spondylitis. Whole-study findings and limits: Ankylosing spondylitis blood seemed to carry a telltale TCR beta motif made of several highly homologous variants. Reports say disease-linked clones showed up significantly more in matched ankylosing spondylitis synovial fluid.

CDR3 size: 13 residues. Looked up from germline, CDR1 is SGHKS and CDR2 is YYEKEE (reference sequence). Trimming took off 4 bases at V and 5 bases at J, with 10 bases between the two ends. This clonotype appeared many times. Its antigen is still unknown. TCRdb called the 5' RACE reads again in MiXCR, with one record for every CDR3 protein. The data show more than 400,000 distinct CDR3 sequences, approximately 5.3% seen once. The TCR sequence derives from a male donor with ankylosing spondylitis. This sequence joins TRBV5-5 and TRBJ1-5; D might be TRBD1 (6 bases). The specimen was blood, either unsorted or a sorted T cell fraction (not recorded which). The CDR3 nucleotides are TGTGCCAGCAGCGATACAGGGCATCAGCCCCAGCATTTT. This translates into CASSDTGHQPQHF.